What follows are 7 T cell receptor beta chains derived from one specimen sequenced in a study of long-term antiretroviral therapy in people with HIV (dated by TCRdb to 2022 to 2024). The immunoSEQ hsTCRB v3.0 assay was used at survey level resolution for TRB variable region sequencing. Sourced from immuneACCESS, this table was stored by TCRdb with only in-frame sequences that have V and J called. A share of the clones is absent; for the studies checked, an unresolved V gene accounts for under half, and the remainder has no known explanation. Present in this sample are 20,000 to 25,000 clones, approximately 83% of which were seen just once. The ten top clones hold around 15% of the sample. Sequenced material: unsorted PBMCs, taken 1.2 years after starting antiretroviral therapy. The receptor set was obtained from a man aged 45-65 years with HIV.

The V gene is TRBV6-5, the J gene TRBJ2-1; 10 bases line up with TRBD2. V gave up 8 bases and J gave up 12 bases; unmatched junction bases: 10. This CDR3 comprises 13 residues. Germline V lookup: CDR1 MNHEY, CDR2 SVGAGI. CDR3 loop: CASLDVGTSVQFF. CDR3 DNA: TGTGCCAGCCTGGACGTTGGGACTAGCGTGCAGTTCTTC.

The chain uses TRBV6-5 and TRBJ1-1, with D unclear. V gave up 2 bases and J gave up 0 bases, with 13 bases separating them. Germline V lookup: CDR1 MNHEY, CDR2 SVGAGI. The CDR3 loop spans 16 amino acids. Written as DNA, the CDR3 is TGTGCCAGCAGTTACAGCACAGCCCTAATGAACACTGAAGCTTTCTTT. Encoded protein: CASSYSTALMNTEAFF.

Here the CDR3 reads CASSLRGPGGLMDVQYEQFF. CDR3 nucleotide sequence: TGTGCCAGCAGCTTAAGGGGTCCAGGGGGCCTTATGGATGTCCAATACGAGCAGTTCTTC. V is TRBV11-3 and J is TRBJ2-1; 8 bases fit TRBD1. The CDR3 has 20 residues. The germline V gene encodes CDR1 SGHNT and CDR2 YENEEA. V lost 2 bases and J lost 10; bases outside the gene matches: 25.

V usage is TRBV19 and J usage is TRBJ1-1; unclear D gene. The germline CDR1 and CDR2 sequences are LNHDA and SQIVND (reference sequence). This CDR3 spans 13 amino acids. Deletions cut 10 bases from V and 11 bases from J, with 23 bases between. The CDR3 protein is CATSIGSRLPAFF. The CDR3 nucleotides are TGTGCCACCAGTATAGGAAGCCGTCTTCCGGCTTTCTTT.

V is TRBV28 and J is TRBJ1-2; weak D call: TRBD1 (6 bases). Germline V gives CDR1 MDHEN, CDR2 SYDVKM. The CDR3 is 12 amino acids. V shed 6 bases and J shed 8 bases, with 13 bases lying between them. The CDR3 loop reads CASSITGSGYTF. The CDR3 region has the DNA TGTGCCAGCAGCATTACAGGGTCCGGCTACACCTTC.

The V and J genes are TRBV7-6 and TRBJ1-1, with D perhaps matching TRBD1 (5 bases). CDR3 length: 14 residues. Trimming left V 4 bases short and J 1 base short, with 10 bases between. CDR1 is SGHVS and CDR2 is FNYEAQ in the germline V gene. CDR3 DNA sequence: TGTGCCAGCAGCTCCAGGGCGACGAACACTGAAGCTTTCTTT. Its translation: CASSSRATNTEAFF.

This clone occurred once. The rearrangement joins TRBV15 to TRBJ2-1, with D unclear. The CDR3 has 11 amino acids. The V and J ends lost 7 bases and 5 bases respectively, with 6 bases between them. CDR1 and CDR2 (germline): LNHNV, YYDKDF (reference sequence). CDR3 amino acids: CATKEHNEQFF. The CDR3 DNA sequence: TGTGCCACCAAAGAACACAATGAGCAGTTCTTC.